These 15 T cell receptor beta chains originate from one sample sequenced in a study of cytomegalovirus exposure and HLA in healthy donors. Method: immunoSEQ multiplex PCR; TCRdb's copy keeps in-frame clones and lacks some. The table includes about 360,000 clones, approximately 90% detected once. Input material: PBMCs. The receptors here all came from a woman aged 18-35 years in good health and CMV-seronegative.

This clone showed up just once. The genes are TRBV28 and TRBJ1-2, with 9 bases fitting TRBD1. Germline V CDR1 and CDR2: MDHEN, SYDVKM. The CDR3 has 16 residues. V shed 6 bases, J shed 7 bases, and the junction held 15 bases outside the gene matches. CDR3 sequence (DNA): TGTGCCAGCAGCACCAACCCCTCGGGACAGGGAATTGGCTACACCTTC. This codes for CASSTNPSGQGIGYTF.

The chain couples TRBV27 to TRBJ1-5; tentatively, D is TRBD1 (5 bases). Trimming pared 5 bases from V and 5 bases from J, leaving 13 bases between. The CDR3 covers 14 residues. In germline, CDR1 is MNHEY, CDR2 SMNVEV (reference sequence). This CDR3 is CASSLRGGHQPQHF. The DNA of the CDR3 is TGTGCCAGCAGTCTTAGGGGTGGGCATCAGCCCCAGCATTTT.

The CDR3 spells CAWSVQGAGADTQYF. The CDR3 DNA reads as TGTGCCTGGAGTGTACAAGGAGCGGGGGCGGATACGCAGTATTTT. This chain uses TRBV30 with TRBJ2-3, with 8 positions matching TRBD2. Looked up from germline, CDR1 is GTSNPN and CDR2 is SVGIG (reference sequence). V lost 0 bases and J lost 6; bases outside the gene matches: 8. The CDR3 sequence is 15 residues long. Using reference TRBV30 and TRBJ2-3 for the parts outside the CDR3, the full variable domain is SQTIHQWPATLVQPVGSPLSLECTVEGTSNPNLYWYRQAAGRGLQLLFYSVGIGQISSEVPQNLSASRPQDRQFILSSKKLLLSDSGFYLCAWSVQGAGADTQYFGPGTRLTVL.

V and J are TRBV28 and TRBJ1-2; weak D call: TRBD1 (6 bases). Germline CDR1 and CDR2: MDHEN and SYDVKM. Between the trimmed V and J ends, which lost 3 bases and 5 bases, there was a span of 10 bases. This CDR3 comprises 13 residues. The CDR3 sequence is CASSFGQGYGYTF. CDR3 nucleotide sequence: TGTGCCAGCAGTTTTGGGCAGGGGTATGGCTACACCTTC.

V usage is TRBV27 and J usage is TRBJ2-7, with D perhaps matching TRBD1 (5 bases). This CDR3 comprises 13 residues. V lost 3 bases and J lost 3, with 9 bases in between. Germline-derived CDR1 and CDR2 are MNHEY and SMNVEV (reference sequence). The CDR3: CASSFKTDYEQYF. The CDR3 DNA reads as TGTGCCAGCAGTTTTAAGACAGACTACGAGCAGTACTTC.

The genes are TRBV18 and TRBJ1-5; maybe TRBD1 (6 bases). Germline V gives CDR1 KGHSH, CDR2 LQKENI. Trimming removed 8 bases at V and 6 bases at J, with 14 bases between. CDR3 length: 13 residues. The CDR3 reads CASKETGSQPQHF. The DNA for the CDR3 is TGTGCCAGCAAAGAGACAGGAAGTCAGCCCCAGCATTTT.

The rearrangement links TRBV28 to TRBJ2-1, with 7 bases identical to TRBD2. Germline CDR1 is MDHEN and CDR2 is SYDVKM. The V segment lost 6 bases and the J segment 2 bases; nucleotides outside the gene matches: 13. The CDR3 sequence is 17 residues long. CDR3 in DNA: TGTGCCAGCAGCCGGGAGGTTGGGGTAGCGGCCTACAATGAGCAGTTCTTC. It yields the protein CASSREVGVAAYNEQFF.

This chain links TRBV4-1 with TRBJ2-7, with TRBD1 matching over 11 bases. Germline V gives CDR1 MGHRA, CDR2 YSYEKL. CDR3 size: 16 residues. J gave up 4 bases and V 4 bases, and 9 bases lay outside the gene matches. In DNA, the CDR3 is TGCGCCAGCAGCCTAAGCCCGGGACAGGGGGTATACGAGCAGTACTTC. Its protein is CASSLSPGQGVYEQYF.

The CDR3 spells CASSQAFPGQGYEQYF. The CDR3 nucleotides are TGCGCCAGCAGCCAAGCCTTCCCGGGACAGGGCTACGAGCAGTACTTC. The gene calls are TRBV4-1 and TRBJ2-7; TRBD1 matches 9 bases. The CDR3 loop spans 16 amino acids. J lost 3 bases, V lost 1 base, and 7 bases had no gene match. CDR1 is MGHRA, CDR2 YSYEKL, per germline.

In nucleotides, the CDR3 is TGTGCCAGCGGCACCATTCCCGAGCAGTACTTC. Its protein is CASGTIPEQYF. The chain uses TRBV7-9 and TRBJ2-7; D call uncertain. The CDR3 is made up of 11 amino acids. Trimming took 8 bases from V and 6 from J, leaving 11 bases between them. CDR1 is SEHNR and CDR2 is FQNEAQ in the germline V gene (reference sequence).

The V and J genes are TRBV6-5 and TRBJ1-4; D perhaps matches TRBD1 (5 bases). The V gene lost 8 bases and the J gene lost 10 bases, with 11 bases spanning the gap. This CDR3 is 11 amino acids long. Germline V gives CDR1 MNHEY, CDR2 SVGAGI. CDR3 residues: CASRGGAKLFF. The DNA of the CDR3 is TGTGCCAGCCGGGGGGGTGCAAAACTGTTTTTT.

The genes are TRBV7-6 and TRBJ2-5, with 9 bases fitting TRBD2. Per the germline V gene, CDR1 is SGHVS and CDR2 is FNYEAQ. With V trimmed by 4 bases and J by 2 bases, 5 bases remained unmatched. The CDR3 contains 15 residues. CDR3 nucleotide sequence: TGTGCCAGCAGCTACCGGACTAGCGTTCAAGAGACCCAGTACTTC. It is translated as CASSYRTSVQETQYF.

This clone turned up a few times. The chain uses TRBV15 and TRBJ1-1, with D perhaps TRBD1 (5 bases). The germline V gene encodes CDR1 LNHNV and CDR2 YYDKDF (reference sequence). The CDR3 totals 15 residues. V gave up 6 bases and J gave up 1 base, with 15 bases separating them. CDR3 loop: CATSIDIGANTEAFF. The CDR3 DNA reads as TGTGCCACCAGTATAGACATTGGGGCGAACACTGAAGCTTTCTTT. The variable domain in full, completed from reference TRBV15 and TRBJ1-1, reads DAMVIQNPRYQVTQFGKPVTLSCSQTLNHNVMYWYQQKSSQAPKLLFHYYDKDFNNEADTPDNFQSRRPNTSFCFLDIRSPGLGDTAMYLCATSIDIGANTEAFFGQGTRLTVV.

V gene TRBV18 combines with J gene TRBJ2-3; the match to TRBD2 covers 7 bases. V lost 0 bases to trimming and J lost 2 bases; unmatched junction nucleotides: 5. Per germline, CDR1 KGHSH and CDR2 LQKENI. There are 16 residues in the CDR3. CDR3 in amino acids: CASSPPVAGTTDTQYF. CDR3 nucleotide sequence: TGTGCCAGCTCACCACCGGTAGCGGGTACCACAGATACGCAGTATTTT.

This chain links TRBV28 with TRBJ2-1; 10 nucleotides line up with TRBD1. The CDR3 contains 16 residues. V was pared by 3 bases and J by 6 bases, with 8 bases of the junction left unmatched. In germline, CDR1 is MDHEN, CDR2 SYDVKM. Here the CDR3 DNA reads TGTGCCAGCAGTTTGGGGTTTAGGACAGGGGGCAATGAGCAGTTCTTC. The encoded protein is CASSLGFRTGGNEQFF.